This T cell receptor (beta chain) emerged from a study of cytomegalovirus exposure and HLA in healthy donors. Study findings and constraints: Other equally common chains were less clonally expanded than HLA-associated TCR beta chains, a later analysis showed.

CDR3 length: 17 residues. V gave up 0 bases and J gave up 4 bases; unmatched junction bases: 9. Looked up from germline, CDR1 is SGHTA and CDR2 is FQGNSA. The sample holds one count of this clone. The target antigen is unknown. PCR was performed using 60 Vbeta and 13 Jbeta primers. In the original workflow: Later, an analysis found 75 million to 90 million unique TCR beta chains, and about 10 million of these were shared. Clones were read by immunoSEQ multiplex PCR, and TCRdb kept only the in-frame ones, dropping some. V, J and clone size derive from that table, while D and trimming were established from the DNA sequence. Among fewer than 150,000 clones, 70% to 80% were seen once, and the ten largest hold around 1.2%.

This chain links TRBV7-2 with TRBJ2-7; 10 nucleotides line up with TRBD2. Sequenced input: PBMCs. This sequence originates from a middle-aged man in good health and CMV-seronegative. Here the CDR3 reads CASSLAKSGRERYEQYF. CDR3 DNA: TGTGCCAGCAGCTTAGCCAAGAGCGGGAGGGAACGATACGAGCAGTACTTC.